This T cell receptor beta chain stems from a study of blood T cell repertoires in COVID-19. In the original workflow: Estimates of nucleated cell counts were drawn from the amplification of reference gene primers. Method: immunoSEQ multiplex PCR; TCRdb's copy keeps in-frame clones and lacks some. Clone size and V and J calls were adopted from that table, with D and trimming inferred from the DNA. The table has about 300,000 clones, approximately 90% seen once. In this sample, this clone turned up many times. V lost 8 bases and J lost 9; bases outside the gene matches: 7. The CDR3 runs 12 residues. The V and J genes are TRBV12-3 or TRBV12-4 and TRBJ2-1; 7 bases align to TRBD2. The sequence was obtained from a woman younger than 35 who had recovered from COVID-19. Material for sequencing was PBMCs or T cells enriched from blood (not recorded which). Here the CDR3 reads CASHHWGGEQFF. CDR3 nucleotides: TGTGCCAGCCACCATTGGGGGGGTGAGCAGTTCTTC.